Below, 30 T cell receptor beta chains from the same sample are listed, as sequenced in a study of CD8+CD57+ T cells in acquired aplastic anemia. The template for TCR beta VDJ and CDR3 sequence profiling was genomic DNA. TCRdb reprocessed the reads via MiXCR and lists one record per CDR3 protein. The sample includes about 180,000 distinct CDR3 sequences, under 55% of them seen just once. The sequenced sample was sorted CD4+, CD8+, or CD8+CD57+ T cells (not recorded which) from PBMCs. All receptors come from a human donor in good health.

This clonotype showed up just a few times. CDR3 sequence: CAIRRPEDIGYTF. The CDR3 region has the DNA TGTGCCATCAGAAGGCCAGAAGATATCGGCTACACCTTC. V usage is TRBV10-3 and J usage is TRBJ1-2; D gene ambiguous. V gave up 6 bases and J gave up 8 bases, with 16 bases separating them. Germline lookup yields CDR1 ENHRY and CDR2 SYGVKD. The CDR3 has 13 amino acids.

This clonotype came up many times. The chain combines TRBV19 with TRBJ1-1; D is unresolved. V lost 0 bases, J lost 1 base, and 9 bases lay in between. This CDR3 has 15 residues. From germline, CDR1 is LNHDA and CDR2 SQIVND (reference sequence). The CDR3 sequence: CASSIEGRPNTEAFF. As DNA, the CDR3 is TGTGCCAGTAGTATAGAAGGGCGGCCGAACACTGAAGCTTTCTTT.

The chain is built from TRBV5-4 and TRBJ1-2, with 8 bases fitting TRBD1. Germline V CDR1 and CDR2: SGHNT, YYREEE (reference sequence). After removal of 4 bases from V and 7 bases from J, the junction contained 9 bases not matched to a gene. The CDR3 is 14 amino acids. Written as DNA, the CDR3 is TGTGCCAGCAGCCTACCAGGACAGGGAGGTGGCTACACCTTC. Its translation: CASSLPGQGGGYTF.

At least ten counts were recorded for this clonotype. V gene TRBV7-9 combines with J gene TRBJ2-7, with 16 bases fitting TRBD2. V trimming: 2 bases; J trimming: 4 bases; junction bases outside the gene matches: 5. Germline V lookup: CDR1 SEHNR, CDR2 FQNEAQ (reference sequence). This CDR3 region has 17 residues. The CDR3 reads CASSLSGTSGRGYEQYF. For the CDR3, the DNA is TGTGCCAGCAGCTTATCTGGGACTAGCGGGAGGGGTTACGAGCAGTACTTC. Combining the CDR3 with reference TRBV7-9 and TRBJ2-7 gives the whole variable domain DTGVSQNPRHKITKRGQNVTFRCDPISEHNRLYWYRQTLGQGPEFLTYFQNEAQLEKSRLLSDRFSAERPKGSFSTLEIQRTEQGDSAMYLCASSLSGTSGRGYEQYFGPGTRLTVT.

The rearrangement joins TRBV7-6 to TRBJ2-2, with D unresolved. CDR3 length: 13 residues. V shed 5 bases and J shed 7 bases, with 11 bases lying between them. The germline V gene has CDR1 SGHVS and CDR2 FNYEAQ. For the CDR3, the DNA is TGTGCCAGCAGCCCCTTTTTCGGCGGGGAGCTGTTTTTT. Amino acid sequence: CASSPFFGGELFF.

At least ten counts were recorded for this clonotype. V gene TRBV20-1 combines with J gene TRBJ2-1, with D unclear. The CDR3 has 15 residues. Germline V gene sequence: CDR1 DFQATT, CDR2 SNEGSKA (reference sequence). With 1 base removed from V and 2 bases from J, the gap between germline ends came to 12 bases. The DNA for the CDR3 is TGCAGTGCTAGAGTTGCCACCGCAACCTACAATGAGCAGTTCTTC. Its translation is CSARVATATYNEQFF.

This clonotype was seen ten or more times. The V call is TRBV5-1, the J call TRBJ2-5, with D maybe TRBD2 (5 bases). Per the germline V gene, CDR1 is SGHRS and CDR2 is YFSETQ. This CDR3 contains 13 residues. V lost 5 bases and J lost 5, with 13 bases in between. CDR3: CASRAGRGETQYF. Here the CDR3 DNA reads TGCGCCAGCAGGGCGGGCCGTGGGGAGACCCAGTACTTC.

CDR3 amino acids: CASRDGSGGLNEQFF. The CDR3, as DNA: TGTGCCAGCAGAGACGGGTCAGGGGGCCTCAATGAGCAGTTCTTC. This chain links TRBV28 with TRBJ2-1; 8 nucleotides line up with TRBD1. Germline V lookup: CDR1 MDHEN, CDR2 SYDVKM. There are 15 residues in the CDR3. The ends lost 6 bases at V and 6 bases at J; junction bases unmatched: 10.

This rearrangement joins TRBV25-1 to TRBJ2-1, with no clear D. This CDR3 comprises 14 residues. With 3 bases removed from V and 0 bases from J, the gap between germline ends came to 6 bases. Germline-derived CDR1 and CDR2 are MGHDK and SYGVNS. CDR3 amino acids: CASSDSYSYNEQFF. The CDR3 region has the DNA TGTGCCAGCAGTGATTCCTACTCCTACAATGAGCAGTTCTTC.

J is TRBJ2-4 and V is TRBV20-1; TRBD2 aligns across 8 bases. Germline V gene lookup returns CDR1 DFQATT and CDR2 SNEGSKA (reference sequence). This CDR3 region has 14 residues. J gave up 6 bases and V 6 bases, and 10 bases lay outside the gene matches. The DNA for the CDR3 is TGCAGTGCCGCGGGACTAGATGGGCCAAACATTCAGTACTTC. Translating gives CSAAGLDGPNIQYF.

The gene calls are TRBV20-1 and TRBJ2-7; weak D call: TRBD1 (6 bases). This CDR3 is 12 amino acids long. CDR1 is DFQATT, CDR2 SNEGSKA, per germline (reference sequence). V shed 5 bases and J shed 3 bases, with 11 bases lying between them. This CDR3 is CSALEQGYEQYF. CDR3 DNA sequence: TGCAGTGCTTTAGAACAGGGCTACGAGCAGTACTTC.

Remarks on this clonotype: A much larger clone differs from this one at a single base, so this may be a read error. The genes are TRBV12-5 and TRBJ2-1; 13 bases agree with TRBD2. This CDR3 has 16 amino acids. The germline V gene has CDR1 LGHNT and CDR2 FRNRAP. Germline trimming cut 5 bases from V and 10 bases from J; bases unmatched to any gene: 11. The CDR3 is CASGTRTSGSLGEQFF. Here the CDR3 DNA reads TGTGCTAGTGGTACGAGGACTAGCGGGAGCCTCGGAGAGCAGTTCTTC. The full variable domain, in which reference TRBV12-5 and TRBJ2-1 provide the parts outside the CDR3, is DARVTQTPRHKVTEMGQEVTMRCQPILGHNTVFWYRQTMMQGLELLAYFRNRAPLDDSGMPKDRFSAEMPDATLATLKIQPSEPRDSAVYFCASGTRTSGSLGEQFFGPGTRLTVL.

At least ten counts were recorded for this clonotype. This chain links TRBV7-2 with TRBJ1-1; D perhaps matches TRBD1 (6 bases). Per germline, CDR1 SGHTA and CDR2 FQGNSA. CDR3 length: 14 amino acids. With 1 base removed from V and 4 bases from J, the gap between germline ends came to 10 bases. This chain's CDR3 is CASSLGGAGTEAFF. The CDR3 bases are TGTGCCAGCAGCTTAGGGGGGGCGGGCACTGAAGCTTTCTTT.

This clonotype was counted at least ten times. This sequence joins TRBV19 and TRBJ2-7, with 7 bases aligning to TRBD1. CDR1 is LNHDA and CDR2 is SQIVND in the germline V gene (reference sequence). The CDR3 runs to 13 residues. Unmatched junction bases numbered 6, after V lost 5 bases and J lost 5 bases. In DNA, the CDR3 is TGTGCCAGTAGTTTCCACAGGGGAAACGAGCAGTACTTC. This encodes CASSFHRGNEQYF.

This clonotype was detected ten times or more. V gene TRBV11-2 combines with J gene TRBJ2-7; 7 bases line up with TRBD1. Germline CDR1 is SGHAT and CDR2 is FQNNGV. The length of the CDR3 is 14 residues. V trimming: 2 bases; J trimming: 1 base; junction bases outside the gene matches: 2. The CDR3 loop reads CASSLLGQSYEQYF. The CDR3 nucleotides read TGTGCCAGCAGCTTATTGGGACAGTCCTACGAGCAGTACTTC.

In this sample, this clonotype turned up many times. The V call is TRBV20-1, the J call TRBJ2-5, with 8 bases matching TRBD2. From germline, CDR1 is DFQATT and CDR2 SNEGSKA (reference sequence). The CDR3 extends over 13 amino acids. V dropped 4 bases and J dropped 1; count of bases not matched to a gene: 2. CDR3 bases: TGCAGTGCTACCGGGGGGGGCCAAGAGACCCAGTACTTC. Its translation is CSATGGGQETQYF.

This clonotype was recorded once. V gene TRBV18 combines with J gene TRBJ2-3; the D gene is possibly TRBD2 (5 bases). The CDR3 contains 15 residues. Germline CDR1 KGHSH, CDR2 LQKENI. The V gene lost 2 bases and the J gene lost 1 base, with 10 bases spanning the gap. The CDR3 DNA follows: TGTGCCAGCTCACCAGGATTGGGAGGCACAGATACGCAGTATTTT. Amino acids: CASSPGLGGTDTQYF.

This clonotype was counted at least ten times. The DNA of the CDR3 is TGTGCCAGCAGCGCGACAGGGGACACATATCAGCCCCAGCATTTT. This codes for CASSATGDTYQPQHF. The chain couples TRBV7-2 to TRBJ1-5, with 8 bases fitting TRBD1. The germline CDR1 and CDR2 sequences are SGHTA and FQGNSA. V gave up 5 bases and J gave up 5 bases; unmatched junction bases: 8. The CDR3 contains 15 residues.

The chain carries TRBV9 and TRBJ2-5, with D hard to call. Trimming took 5 bases from V and 2 from J, leaving 7 bases between them. From germline, CDR1 is SGDLS and CDR2 YYNGEE. The CDR3 has 12 amino acids. The CDR3, as DNA: TGTGCCAGCAGTCGCGAGCAAGAGACCCAGTACTTC. It specifies CASSREQETQYF. Together with reference TRBV9 and TRBJ2-5, the CDR3 gives the full variable domain: DSGVTQTPKHLITATGQRVTLRCSPRSGDLSVYWYQQSLDQGLQFLIQYYNGEERAKGNILERFSAQQFPDLHSELNLSSLELGDSALYFCASSREQETQYFGPGTRLLVL.

This clonotype was detected many times. This chain uses TRBV20-1 with TRBJ1-5, with TRBD1 as a possible D gene (5 bases). Trimming pared 3 bases from V and 4 bases from J, leaving 13 bases between. Germline assignment: CDR1 DFQATT and CDR2 SNEGSKA (reference sequence). CDR3 size: 14 residues. This CDR3 is CSASPGATNQPQHF. In nucleotides, the CDR3 is TGCAGTGCTAGTCCCGGGGCCACAAATCAGCCCCAGCATTTT.

In this sample, this clonotype turned up a few times. The gene calls are TRBV5-1 and TRBJ2-1, with 9 bases fitting TRBD2. The germline V gene has CDR1 SGHRS and CDR2 YFSETQ. The V segment lost 7 bases and the J segment 8 bases; nucleotides outside the gene matches: 13. This CDR3 is 15 amino acids long. As DNA, the CDR3 is TGCGCCAGCTCAACCGGGACTAGCAATGGCGATGAGCAGTTCTTC. Translated: CASSTGTSNGDEQFF.

This clonotype was counted a few times. J is TRBJ1-3 and V is TRBV29-1; no clear D. V lost 2 bases to trimming and J lost 0 bases, with 5 bases between them. CDR1 and CDR2 (germline): SQVTM, ANQGSEA. The CDR3 is 13 residues long. The CDR3: CSVEWSSGNTIYF. The CDR3 region has the DNA TGCAGCGTTGAATGGAGCTCTGGAAACACCATATATTTT.

This chain links TRBV5-5 with TRBJ1-2, with D tentatively TRBD1 (5 bases). Deletions cut 0 bases from V and 7 bases from J, with 13 bases between. The CDR3 has 14 amino acids. The V gene's germline CDR1 is SGHKS and CDR2 YYEKEE (reference sequence). The CDR3 DNA is TGTGCCAGCAGCTTGGCCAGGGTTGGTCGTGGCTACACCTTC. It specifies CASSLARVGRGYTF.

The sample holds many counts of this clonotype. The V call is TRBV5-1, the J call TRBJ2-1; no clear D gene. V lost 0 bases and J lost 4, with 8 bases in between. The CDR3 consists of 14 residues. The germline V gene encodes CDR1 SGHRS and CDR2 YFSETQ. This chain's CDR3 is CASSLGQSYNEQFF. In DNA form, the CDR3 reads TGCGCCAGCAGCTTGGGGCAAAGTTACAATGAGCAGTTCTTC.

Turning to this clonotype: One end of the junction does not line up with germline, which may come from a read error. The chain carries TRBV7-7 and TRBJ2-1; D not resolved. The CDR3 is 13 residues long. From germline, CDR1 is SSHAT and CDR2 FNYEAQ (reference sequence). CDR3 sequence: CASSASINNEQFF. CDR3 coding DNA: TGTGCTAGCAGCGCTTCGATAAACAATGAGCAGTTCTTC.

This CDR3 reads CATSESGYTQYF. CDR3 nucleotide sequence: TGTGCCACCAGTGAATCGGGGTATACGCAGTATTTT. The chain uses TRBV24-1 and TRBJ2-3, with D perhaps TRBD2 (5 bases). This CDR3 contains 12 residues. Trimming cost V 4 bases and J 7 bases, with 8 bases left between them. Per the germline V gene, CDR1 is KGHDR and CDR2 is SFDVKD.

This clonotype was picked up many times. The chain employs TRBV6-1 and TRBJ2-1; D is possibly TRBD1 (5 bases). Germline values: CDR1 MNHNS, CDR2 SASEGT. The ends were cut back, 5 bases at V and 4 bases at J, with 9 bases in the middle. CDR3 length equals 13 residues. This chain's CDR3 is CASSKRQYNEQFF. The CDR3 DNA sequence: TGTGCCAGCAGTAAGCGACAGTACAATGAGCAGTTCTTC.

V gene TRBV7-8 combines with J gene TRBJ2-5; TRBD2 matches at 10 bases. The CDR3 has 15 amino acids. The V gene end was trimmed by 3 bases and the J gene end by 1 base; junction bases not matched to a gene: 2. CDR1 and CDR2 (germline): SGHVS, FQNEAQ. The CDR3 region is CASSLRTSGQETQYF. The CDR3, as DNA: TGTGCCAGCAGCTTGAGGACTAGCGGCCAAGAGACCCAGTACTTC.

This chain connects TRBV9 to TRBJ1-6; maybe TRBD1 (6 bases). The CDR3 loop spans 17 amino acids. Trimming cost V 3 bases and J 0 bases, with 13 bases left between them. Germline V gives CDR1 SGDLS, CDR2 YYNGEE. CDR3 loop: CASSEDSLSSYNSPLHF. The CDR3, as DNA: TGTGCCAGCAGCGAGGACAGCCTAAGCTCCTATAATTCACCCCTCCACTTT.

The rearrangement links TRBV20-1 to TRBJ1-5; D gene unclear. Germline V gene data show CDR1 as DFQATT and CDR2 as SNEGSKA (reference sequence). The CDR3 length is 13 residues. V lost 3 bases, J lost 5 bases, and 11 bases lay in between. CDR3 DNA: TGCAGTGCTAGCCTAACGCGAGATCAGCCCCAGCATTTT. Its protein is CSASLTRDQPQHF.